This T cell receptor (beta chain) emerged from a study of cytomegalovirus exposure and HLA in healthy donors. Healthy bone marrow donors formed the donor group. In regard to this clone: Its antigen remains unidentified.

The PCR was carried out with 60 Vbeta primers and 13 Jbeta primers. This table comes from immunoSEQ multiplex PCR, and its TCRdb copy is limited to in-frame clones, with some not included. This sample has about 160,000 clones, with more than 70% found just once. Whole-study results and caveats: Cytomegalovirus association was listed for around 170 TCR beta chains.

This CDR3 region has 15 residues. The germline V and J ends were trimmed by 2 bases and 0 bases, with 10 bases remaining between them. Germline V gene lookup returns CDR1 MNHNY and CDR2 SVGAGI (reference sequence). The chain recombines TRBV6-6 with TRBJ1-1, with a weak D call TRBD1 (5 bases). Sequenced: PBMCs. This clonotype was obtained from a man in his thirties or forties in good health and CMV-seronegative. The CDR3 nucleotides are TGTGCCAGCAGTTACGAGAGACAGATGAACACTGAAGCTTTCTTT. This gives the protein CASSYERQMNTEAFF.